A single sample gave rise to the 16 T cell receptor beta chains below, sequenced in a study of blood T cell repertoires in COVID-19. Produced via immunoSEQ multiplex PCR; TCRdb's table is partial and in-frame only. The sample holds roughly 86,000 clones; around 86% are singletons and the top ten take less than 5%. The material sequenced was peripheral blood. Source of these receptors: a man in his forties or fifties with active or convalescent COVID-19.

The chain employs TRBV9 and TRBJ1-4; TRBD1 matches 7 bases. J was trimmed by 4 bases and V by 4 bases; bases with no gene match: 7. The CDR3 spans 15 residues. Germline CDR1 is SGDLS and CDR2 is YYNGEE. CDR3 protein: CASSLEGAGNEKLFF. The CDR3 region has the DNA TGTGCCAGCAGCCTCGAGGGGGCTGGTAATGAAAAACTGTTTTTT.

Concerning this clone itself: The same CDR3 also results from other DNA sequences found in this sample. The chain joins TRBV4-3 to TRBJ2-5, with 9 positions matching TRBD1. V lost 3 bases to trimming and J lost 5 bases; unmatched junction nucleotides: 4. The CDR3 covers 14 residues. In germline, CDR1 is LGHNA, CDR2 YSLEER. CDR3 sequence reads: CASSQGQGSETQYF. The CDR3 nucleotides are TGCGCCAGCAGCCAGGGACAGGGATCGGAGACCCAGTACTTC.

For the CDR3, the DNA is TGTGCCAGCTCCCCCTCGAGCGGTAGGAATGAGCAGTTCTTC. The encoded protein is CASSPSSGRNEQFF. The rearrangement uses TRBV7-2 and TRBJ2-1; the D gene is possibly TRBD2 (5 bases). Trimming took 8 bases from V and 7 from J, leaving 18 bases between them. The CDR3 runs to 14 residues. In germline, CDR1 is SGHTA, CDR2 FQGNSA.

The chain has TRBV6-1 and TRBJ1-2, with no clear D. The CDR3 is made up of 13 amino acids. V was pared by 1 base and J by 8 bases, with 11 bases between. CDR1 and CDR2 (germline): MNHNS, SASEGT. The CDR3 region is CASSEGAGGGYTF. DNA of the CDR3: TGTGCCAGCAGTGAAGGGGCAGGAGGCGGCTACACCTTC.

The rearrangement links TRBV10-3 to TRBJ2-5; possibly TRBD2 for D (7 bases). Germline V CDR1 and CDR2: ENHRY, SYGVKD. V was trimmed by 8 bases and J by 3 bases, leaving 16 bases between them. This CDR3 region has 14 residues. As DNA, the CDR3 is TGTGCCATCGCGGGGGCAGGGTGGGAAGAGACCCAGTACTTC. This codes for CAIAGAGWEETQYF.

The chain employs TRBV30 and TRBJ1-1; maybe TRBD1 (5 bases). CDR3 size: 14 residues. V was pared by 4 bases and J by 4 bases, with 16 bases between. Germline V gene sequence: CDR1 GTSNPN, CDR2 SVGIG (reference sequence). The CDR3 nucleotides are TGTGCCTGGATCCGTGGAGGGGTGGGCACTGAAGCTTTCTTT. This encodes CAWIRGGVGTEAFF. Combining the CDR3 with reference TRBV30 and TRBJ1-1 gives the whole variable domain SQTIHQWPATLVQPVGSPLSLECTVEGTSNPNLYWYRQAAGRGLQLLFYSVGIGQISSEVPQNLSASRPQDRQFILSSKKLLLSDSGFYLCAWIRGGVGTEAFFGQGTRLTVV.

The chain carries TRBV5-1 and TRBJ2-1, with a tentative D call TRBD1 (6 bases). Germline loops: CDR1 SGHRS, CDR2 YFSETQ. The CDR3 is made up of 15 amino acids. V was clipped by 4 bases and J by 4 bases, with 15 bases between them. CDR3 in DNA: TGCGCCAGCAGCAAATTACCTGGACAGTACAATGAGCAGTTCTTC. This sequence encodes CASSKLPGQYNEQFF. Looking up the rest from reference TRBV5-1 and TRBJ2-1 gives the full variable domain: KAGVTQTPRYLIKTRGQQVTLSCSPISGHRSVSWYQQTPGQGLQFLFEYFSETQRNKGNFPGRFSGRQFSNSRSEMNVSTLELGDSALYLCASSKLPGQYNEQFFGPGTRLTVL.

This clone was seen a single time. This chain links TRBV3-1 (or the pseudogene TRBV3-2) with TRBJ1-3; D not resolved. The CDR3 runs to 15 residues. Germline CDR1 is LGHDT and CDR2 is YNNKEL (reference sequence). V was clipped by 2 bases and J by 2 bases, with 10 bases between them. The CDR3 sequence: CASSQSEYAGNTIYF. For the CDR3, the DNA is TGTGCCAGCAGCCAAAGTGAGTACGCTGGAAACACCATATATTTT.

The V gene is TRBV10-1, the J gene TRBJ2-5; D might be TRBD1 (6 bases). The V gene's germline CDR1 is WNHNN and CDR2 SYGVQD (reference sequence). This CDR3 contains 15 residues. The V gene lost 0 bases and the J gene lost 4 bases, with 12 bases spanning the gap. The CDR3 loop reads CASSESGATGETQYF. CDR3 DNA sequence: TGCGCCAGCAGTGAGTCGGGGGCCACTGGAGAGACCCAGTACTTC.

V gene TRBV9 combines with J gene TRBJ1-1; D remains ambiguous. The CDR3 has 15 amino acids. V lost 0 bases and J 3 bases, leaving 12 bases between the germline ends. Germline CDR1 is SGDLS and CDR2 is YYNGEE. Written as DNA, the CDR3 is TGTGCCAGCAGCGTAGTTGACATAGGTTACACTGAAGCTTTCTTT. It is translated as CASSVVDIGYTEAFF.

The genes are TRBV5-4 and TRBJ2-5; 9 positions agree with TRBD2. Unmatched junction bases numbered 10, after V lost 0 bases and J lost 7 bases. CDR1 is SGHNT and CDR2 is YYREEE in the germline V gene (reference sequence). The CDR3 sequence is 16 residues long. CDR3 in DNA: TGTGCCAGCAGCTTGGATGGCGGGGGGGACCCAGGGACCCAGTACTTC. It specifies CASSLDGGGDPGTQYF.

This chain connects TRBV5-6 to TRBJ2-5; 14 nucleotides align to TRBD2. Germline CDR1 SGHDT, CDR2 YYEEEE. This CDR3 comprises 16 residues. With 3 bases clipped from V and 2 bases from J, the junction kept 3 bases outside the gene matches. The CDR3, as DNA: TGTGCCAGCAGCTCGAGACTAGCGGGGGGGCAAGAGACCCAGTACTTC. It translates to CASSSRLAGGQETQYF.

J is TRBJ2-1 and V is TRBV12-5; D might be TRBD1 (5 bases). The germline gives CDR1 LGHNT, CDR2 FRNRAP. The CDR3 sequence is 13 residues long. Trimming cost V 4 bases and J 8 bases, with 12 bases left between them. The CDR3 sequence: CASGWGLLDEQFF. The CDR3 coding sequence is TGTGCTAGTGGTTGGGGCCTCCTGGATGAGCAGTTCTTC.

The chain joins TRBV27 to TRBJ1-1, with D perhaps matching TRBD1 (6 bases). The CDR3 length is 13 residues. Germline CDR1 reads MNHEY; CDR2 reads SMNVEV (reference sequence). The V gene lost 2 bases and the J gene lost 8 bases, with 12 bases spanning the gap. This CDR3 is CASSLRRTAEAFF. DNA for the CDR3: TGTGCCAGCAGTTTACGTCGGACAGCGGAAGCTTTCTTT.

The chain uses TRBV5-4 and TRBJ1-4, with a tentative D call TRBD1 (5 bases). Trimming left V 7 bases short and J 5 bases short, with 21 bases between. The germline CDR1 and CDR2 sequences are SGHNT and YYREEE (reference sequence). The CDR3 sequence is 16 residues long. The CDR3 protein is CASGNRASGGNEKLFF. The CDR3 nucleotides are TGTGCCAGCGGGAATAGGGCGTCGGGGGGGAATGAAAAACTGTTTTTT.

A word on this clone: Other nucleotide sequences in the sample specify the same CDR3. In DNA form, the CDR3 reads TGTGCCAGCAGGGACAGCTCTGGAAACACCATATATTTT. Residues: CASRDSSGNTIYF. The chain joins TRBV6-5 to TRBJ1-3, with a weak D call TRBD1 (6 bases). Germline V lookup: CDR1 MNHEY, CDR2 SVGAGI. This CDR3 is built from 13 residues. V was shortened by 6 bases and J by 0 bases, with 6 bases between the two germline ends.